The source of this T cell receptor (beta chain) is a study of T-cell reconstitution after alpha-beta-depleted transplantation in children. Study outcomes and limitations: Reports say that about two months after transplant, the alpha-beta T cells came out of several hundred graft clones that had expanded.

Unique molecular identifiers were incorporated when the TCRbeta library was constructed. TCRdb ran MiXCR on the PCR reads and lists one entry per CDR3 protein. The sample has fewer than 750,000 distinct CDR3 sequences, under 25% seen once. As regards this clonotype: Its antigen is unknown.

Germline values: CDR1 KGHDR, CDR2 SFDVKD. The V end lost 3 bases, the J end lost 0 bases, and 5 bases lay between the germline ends. This CDR3 spans 14 amino acids. The chain combines TRBV24-1 with TRBJ1-5, with no clear D. This specimen consisted of PBMCs, mostly from graft donor cells, obtained 360 days after TCRalphabeta/CD19-depleted stem cell transplant. The source is a boy under two years old who had a stem cell transplant for acute myeloid leukemia, so the T cells may come from the graft donor. CDR3 sequence (DNA): TGTGCCACCAGTGATCCCGGTAGCAATCAGCCCCAGCATTTT. Translating gives CATSDPGSNQPQHF.